Listed here are 2 T cell receptor beta chains from one sample, sequenced in a study of blood T cell repertoires in COVID-19. The assay was immunoSEQ multiplex PCR, and TCRdb's table has in-frame clones only and misses some. The profile shows about 90,000 clones, roughly 90% of them singletons. Sequencing input: peripheral blood. All receptors derive from a man aged 50-60 years with COVID-19, enrolled during active disease.

V is TRBV4-3 and J is TRBJ2-5, with TRBD2 matching 8 bases. The CDR3 is 16 residues long. J lost 5 bases, V lost 0 bases, and 8 bases had no gene match. Germline CDR1 reads LGHNA; CDR2 reads YSLEER. The CDR3 DNA is TGCGCCAGCAGCCAAGATGGTCCAGCGGGGGTGGAGACCCAGTACTTC. Translating it yields CASSQDGPAGVETQYF.

V usage is TRBV28 and J usage is TRBJ1-1, with a possible D match to TRBD1 (5 bases). Trimming removed 6 bases from V and 4 bases from J, with 18 bases in between. Germline V CDR1 and CDR2: MDHEN, SYDVKM. CDR3 size: 15 residues. CDR3 sequence reads: CASRPPLGPATEAFF. The CDR3, as DNA: TGTGCCAGCAGACCCCCTCTGGGGCCAGCCACTGAAGCTTTCTTT.